The 16 T cell receptor beta chains presented below share a single source sample, sequenced in a study of blood T cells in healthy people across ages. The use of a sample-barcoded 5' primer and a J-beta primer mix characterized a second PCR of roughly 6 to 11 cycles. TCRdb itself ran the 5' RACE reads through MiXCR, one entry per CDR3 protein. The table lists roughly 1,500,000 distinct CDR3 sequences, around 35% of them singletons, with 10% to 12% in the top ten. The sequenced sample was blood. All receptors come from a woman in her 30s in good health.

Here the CDR3 reads CASSHVGRAYNEQFF. The CDR3, as DNA: TGCGCCAGCAGCCATGTAGGCAGGGCCTACAATGAGCAGTTCTTC. The chain couples TRBV4-1 to TRBJ2-1, with a weak D call TRBD1 (5 bases). The CDR3 runs to 15 residues. Germline CDR1 reads MGHRA; CDR2 reads YSYEKL. Between the trimmed V and J ends, which lost 3 bases and 2 bases, there was a span of 11 bases.

This chain connects TRBV4-1 to TRBJ2-1; 8 positions agree with TRBD1. V trimming: 0 bases; J trimming: 7 bases; junction bases outside the gene matches: 11. From germline, CDR1 is MGHRA and CDR2 YSYEKL. This CDR3 is built from 17 residues. The CDR3 DNA sequence: TGCGCCAGCAGCCAAGAACCCCAACAGGGGGGCAAAAATGAGCAGTTCTTC. This sequence encodes CASSQEPQQGGKNEQFF.

The count of this clonotype is one. The chain links TRBV10-3 to TRBJ1-5; unclear D gene. Germline CDR1 and CDR2: ENHRY and SYGVKD. Trimming removed 0 bases from V and 4 bases from J, with 10 bases in between. The CDR3 spans 15 residues. The CDR3 region has the DNA TGTGCCATCAGTGAGTCAGTGCGGCAGAATCAGCCCCAGCATTTT. Residues: CAISESVRQNQPQHF.

In regard to this clonotype: One end of the junction is discordant with germline, which a read error may explain. This CDR3 is CTSETQVFYEQYF. The CDR3 coding sequence is TGTACCAGCGAGACCCAGGTTTTCTACGAGCAGTACTTC. The V gene is TRBV2, the J gene TRBJ2-7; D uncertain. The V gene's germline CDR1 is SNHLY and CDR2 FYNNEI. CDR3 length: 13 amino acids.

The table lists this clonotype with a few counts. V is TRBV7-2 and J is TRBJ2-1; D may match TRBD1 or TRBD2 (5 bases each). CDR3 length equals 15 residues. Between the trimmed V and J ends, which lost 0 bases and 7 bases, there was a span of 13 bases. In germline, CDR1 is SGHTA, CDR2 FQGNSA. Written as DNA, the CDR3 is TGTGCCAGCAGCTTAGCGGCTAGCAGGGTTAATGAGCAGTTCTTC. Its protein is CASSLAASRVNEQFF.

As for this clonotype: The junction departs from germline at one end; a sequencing error may be responsible. The V gene is TRBV30, the J gene TRBJ1-2, with TRBD1 as a possible D gene (5 bases). CDR3 length: 11 residues. Germline V CDR1 and CDR2: GTSNPN, SVGIG (reference sequence). The CDR3 region is CALGVTYGYTF. CDR3 DNA: TGCGCCTTAGGGGTCACCTATGGCTACACCTTC.

On this clonotype: At one end, the junction sequence differs from germline, possibly due to a read error. V usage is TRBV30 and J usage is TRBJ1-2, with D maybe TRBD1 (6 bases). The CDR3 spans 13 residues. Looked up from germline, CDR1 is GTSNPN and CDR2 is SVGIG (reference sequence). The DNA for the CDR3 is TGTGCCCGGAGTGAAGAGGGGGTATATGGCTACACCTTC. Translating it yields CARSEEGVYGYTF.

The chain links TRBV14 to TRBJ2-3, with D hard to call. With 5 bases removed from V and 0 bases from J, the gap between germline ends came to 15 bases. CDR3 length equals 16 residues. Germline CDR1 is SGHDN and CDR2 is FVKESK. The CDR3 region has the DNA TGTGCCAGCAGCAAAAACCGCGGCTCTAGCACAGATACGCAGTATTTT. Translation: CASSKNRGSSTDTQYF.

The chain links TRBV10-3 to TRBJ2-3, with a weak D call TRBD1 (6 bases). Germline CDR1 and CDR2: ENHRY and SYGVKD. The V end was cut by 0 bases, the J end by 0 bases, with 13 bases between. The CDR3 is 17 residues long. The CDR3 loop reads CAISESWTATSTDTQYF. The CDR3 DNA reads as TGTGCCATCAGTGAGTCGTGGACAGCTACTAGCACAGATACGCAGTATTTT.

V and J are TRBV6-1 and TRBJ2-7; D is possibly TRBD1 (6 bases). CDR1 is MNHNS and CDR2 is SASEGT in the germline V gene. The V end was cut by 3 bases, the J end by 5 bases, with 17 bases between. The CDR3 contains 15 residues. The CDR3 region is CASSDEGQGFHEQYF. CDR3 coding DNA: TGTGCCAGCAGTGACGAAGGGCAGGGGTTCCACGAGCAGTACTTC.

The V and J genes are TRBV12-3 or TRBV12-4 and TRBJ2-1; D perhaps matches TRBD1 (6 bases). This CDR3 has 14 residues. V was trimmed by 2 bases and J by 10 bases, leaving 15 bases between them. The CDR3 DNA reads as TGTGCCAGCAGTTTATTCCAGGGGCTGGACGAGCAGTTCTTC. Translating it yields CASSLFQGLDEQFF.

V gene TRBV7-8 combines with J gene TRBJ2-5; 9 nucleotides match TRBD1. CDR3 length equals 16 residues. Germline V gene data show CDR1 as SGHVS and CDR2 as FQNEAQ. With V trimmed by 4 bases and J by 9 bases, 15 bases remained unmatched. The CDR3 here is CASSYFAGTGWEAQYF. CDR3 bases: TGTGCCAGCAGCTATTTTGCCGGGACAGGGTGGGAGGCCCAGTACTTC. Full variable domain (remainder filled in from reference TRBV7-8 and TRBJ2-5): GAGVSQSPRYKVAKRGQDVALRCDPISGHVSLFWYQQALGQGPEFLTYFQNEAQLDKSGLPSDRFFAERPEGSVSTLKIQRTQQEDSAVYLCASSYFAGTGWEAQYFGPGTRLLVL.

The genes are TRBV2 and TRBJ2-7; D perhaps matches TRBD1 (6 bases). CDR3 length equals 14 residues. Trimming shortened V by 6 bases and J by 1 base, and 13 bases separated the two germline ends. Germline loops: CDR1 SNHLY, CDR2 FYNNEI. The CDR3 coding sequence is TGTGCCAGCAGCGCCGACAGGTTTTCCTACGAGCAGTACTTC. Its translation is CASSADRFSYEQYF.

The V and J genes are TRBV4-1 and TRBJ2-5, with 10 nucleotides matching TRBD2. The V gene's germline CDR1 is MGHRA and CDR2 YSYEKL. V lost 4 bases, J lost 3 bases, and 14 bases stayed unmatched. The CDR3 length is 18 residues. The CDR3 nucleotides read TGCGCCAGCAGCCGTAAGCGGGAGGGCCAGAATCCGAAAGAGACCCAGTACTTC. Protein sequence: CASSRKREGQNPKETQYF.

The chain combines TRBV12-5 with TRBJ2-3, with TRBD1 matching over 7 bases. This CDR3 is built from 14 residues. Trimming removed 3 bases from V and 4 bases from J; junction bases left unmatched: 4. Germline CDR1 reads LGHNT; CDR2 reads FRNRAP. The chain's CDR3 is CASGLGGPADTQYF. CDR3 nucleotides: TGTGCTAGTGGTTTAGGGGGCCCCGCAGATACGCAGTATTTT.

The rearrangement uses TRBV20-1 and TRBJ2-1; maybe TRBD2 (6 bases). Trimming shortened V by 0 bases and J by 4 bases, and 13 bases separated the two germline ends. Germline V CDR1 and CDR2: DFQATT, SNEGSKA (reference sequence). This CDR3 spans 15 amino acids. DNA of the CDR3: TGCAGTGCTAGAGACCCAACGGGAGTTTACAATGAGCAGTTCTTC. Its translation: CSARDPTGVYNEQFF.